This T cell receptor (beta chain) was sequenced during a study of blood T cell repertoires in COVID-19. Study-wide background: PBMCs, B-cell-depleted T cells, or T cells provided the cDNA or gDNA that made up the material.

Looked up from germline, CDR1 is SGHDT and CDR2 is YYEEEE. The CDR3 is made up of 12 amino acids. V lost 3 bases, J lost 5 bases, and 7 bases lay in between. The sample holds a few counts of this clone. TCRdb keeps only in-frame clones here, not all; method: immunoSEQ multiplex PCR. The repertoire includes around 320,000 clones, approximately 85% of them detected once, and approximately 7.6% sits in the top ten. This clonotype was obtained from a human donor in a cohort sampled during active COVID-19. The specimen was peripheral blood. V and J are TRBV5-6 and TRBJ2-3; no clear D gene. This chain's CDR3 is CASSSELDTQYF. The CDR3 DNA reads TGTGCCAGCAGCTCCGAGTTAGATACGCAGTATTTT.